What follows are 28 T cell receptor beta chains derived from one specimen sequenced in a study of OX40 agonist ivuxolimab in advanced cancers. Clones were read by immunoSEQ multiplex PCR, and TCRdb kept only the in-frame ones, dropping some. The table lists 30,000 to 45,000 clones, approximately 86% of them singletons. Material: CD4+ or CD8+ T cells sorted from blood, obtained in a trial of the OX40 agonist ivuxolimab. The receptor source for this set is an adult with an advanced solid tumor such as melanoma, head and neck, liver or kidney cancer.

This clone was counted only a few times. The chain has TRBV19 and TRBJ1-2; 9 bases align to TRBD1. V was clipped by 3 bases and J by 6 bases; unmatched bases: 5. This CDR3 spans 14 amino acids. Germline V lookup: CDR1 LNHDA, CDR2 SQIVND (reference sequence). The CDR3 is CASSIWTGENGYTF. In DNA form, the CDR3 reads TGTGCCAGTAGTATCTGGACAGGGGAGAATGGCTACACCTTC.

The V call is TRBV6-5, the J call TRBJ1-2, with 7 bases lining up with TRBD1. This CDR3 has 13 amino acids. V gave up 8 bases and J gave up 7 bases; unmatched junction bases: 10. From germline, CDR1 is MNHEY and CDR2 SVGAGI. CDR3 protein: CASSTQGLSGYTF. CDR3 DNA: TGTGCCAGCTCGACACAGGGGCTATCTGGCTACACCTTC.

V usage is TRBV6-1 and J usage is TRBJ2-5; 7 bases fit TRBD2. The CDR3 is 14 residues long. The J segment lost 5 bases and the V segment lost 1 base, leaving 4 bases of the junction unmatched. Germline V gives CDR1 MNHNS, CDR2 SASEGT. CDR3 sequence (DNA): TGTGCCAGCAGTGAAGACCCCGGGAGGGAGACCCAGTACTTC. Its protein is CASSEDPGRETQYF.

The rearrangement uses TRBV6-6 and TRBJ2-7; perhaps TRBD2 as D (7 bases). V was cut by 9 bases and J by 4 bases, with 16 bases left in between. The V gene's germline CDR1 is MNHNY and CDR2 SVGAGI (reference sequence). The CDR3 is made up of 13 amino acids. The CDR3 region is CASRGGAAYEQYF. The CDR3 region has the DNA TGTGCCAGTAGGGGGGGGGCCGCTTACGAGCAGTACTTC.

J is TRBJ2-1 and V is TRBV6-5, with unresolved D. The CDR3 is 15 residues long. The V and J ends lost 0 bases and 9 bases respectively, with 15 bases between them. Germline CDR1 MNHEY, CDR2 SVGAGI. The DNA for the CDR3 is TGTGCCAGCAGTTACTCGCGGTGGGCCCCGGGTGAGCAGTTCTTC. It yields the protein CASSYSRWAPGEQFF.

The V call is TRBV4-2, the J call TRBJ1-6; 8 bases match TRBD1. The CDR3 totals 17 residues. Germline CDR1 LGHNA, CDR2 YNFKEQ. Germline trimming cut 3 bases from V and 0 bases from J; bases unmatched to any gene: 4. The CDR3 region has the DNA TGTGCCAGCAGCCACGACAGGGGAGGCTCCTATAATTCACCCCTCCACTTT. It yields the protein CASSHDRGGSYNSPLHF.

This rearrangement joins TRBV29-1 to TRBJ1-3; D gene uncertain. The CDR3 is 13 amino acids. V gave up 4 bases and J gave up 0 bases, with 7 bases separating them. Germline values: CDR1 SQVTM, CDR2 ANQGSEA. The DNA of the CDR3 is TGCAGCGTTGTCAGAGACTCTGGAAACACCATATATTTT. This encodes CSVVRDSGNTIYF.

V is TRBV25-1 and J is TRBJ1-6, with D unclear. Germline values: CDR1 MGHDK, CDR2 SYGVNS. This CDR3 comprises 14 residues. Trimming stripped 5 bases from V and 7 bases from J, with 12 bases between. CDR3 in amino acids: CASSFLGGNSPLHF. In DNA form, the CDR3 reads TGTGCCAGCAGTTTCCTGGGTGGGAATTCACCCCTCCACTTT.

The CDR3 spells CASSPMTGGTDTQYF. In nucleotides, the CDR3 is TGTGCCAGCAGCCCAATGACAGGTGGCACAGATACGCAGTATTTT. The chain links TRBV7-2 to TRBJ2-3; TRBD1 is a possible D gene (6 bases). Germline values: CDR1 SGHTA, CDR2 FQGNSA. There are 15 residues in the CDR3. V lost 5 bases to trimming and J lost 1 base, with 13 bases between them.

This rearrangement joins TRBV6-5 to TRBJ1-1; 10 positions agree with TRBD1. CDR3 length: 12 amino acids. V trimming: 7 bases; J trimming: 8 bases; junction bases outside the gene matches: 4. Germline CDR1 MNHEY, CDR2 SVGAGI. The CDR3 reads CASIKTGGEAFF. The CDR3 DNA reads as TGTGCCAGCATAAAGACAGGGGGCGAAGCTTTCTTT.

The chain recombines TRBV7-6 with TRBJ2-2, with D tentatively TRBD2 (6 bases). This CDR3 has 15 residues. V was shortened by 5 bases and J by 5 bases, with 15 bases between the two germline ends. Germline lookup yields CDR1 SGHVS and CDR2 FNYEAQ. The CDR3 DNA follows: TGTGCCAGCAGCCCAACTAGCATTCGGACCGGGGAGCTGTTTTTT. It codes for CASSPTSIRTGELFF. The full variable domain, in which reference TRBV7-6 and TRBJ2-2 provide the parts outside the CDR3, is GAGVSQSPRYKVTKRGQDVALRCDPISGHVSLYWYRQALGQGPEFLTYFNYEAQQDKSGLPNDRFSAERPEGSISTLTIQRTEQRDSAMYRCASSPTSIRTGELFFGEGSRLTVL.

This clone was seen a handful of times. The chain joins TRBV7-2 to TRBJ1-2, with 10 bases aligning to TRBD1. Germline loops: CDR1 SGHTA, CDR2 FQGNSA. The J segment lost 3 bases and the V segment lost 5 bases, leaving 9 bases of the junction unmatched. The CDR3 length is 16 residues. The CDR3 DNA follows: TGTGCCAGCAGCGTACAGACAGGGGGCGCGGACTATGGCTACACCTTC. Translating gives CASSVQTGGADYGYTF. The whole variable domain, remainder taken from reference TRBV7-2 and TRBJ1-2, is GAGVSQSPSNKVTEKGKDVELRCDPISGHTALYWYRQSLGQGLEFLIYFQGNSAPDKSGLPSDRFSAERTGGSVSTLTIQRTQQEDSAVYLCASSVQTGGADYGYTFGSGTRLTVV.

This clone was seen a single time. The rearrangement uses TRBV6-1 and TRBJ2-1; 11 bases are a match to TRBD2. From germline, CDR1 is MNHNS and CDR2 SASEGT. CDR3 size: 15 residues. With V trimmed by 6 bases and J by 5 bases, 6 bases remained unmatched. The CDR3 DNA reads as TGTGCCAGCAGGGATATAGCGGGGGGGCACAATGAGCAGTTCTTC. Translating gives CASRDIAGGHNEQFF.

In this sample, this clone turned up a few times. This rearrangement joins TRBV7-9 to TRBJ1-5; D remains unclear. Germline CDR1 SEHNR, CDR2 FQNEAQ (reference sequence). This CDR3 region has 14 residues. The ends were cut back, 5 bases at V and 3 bases at J, with 11 bases in the middle. This CDR3 reads CASSRGASNQPQHF. CDR3 nucleotide sequence: TGTGCCAGCAGCCGAGGAGCCTCCAATCAGCCCCAGCATTTT.

The V call is TRBV5-1, the J call TRBJ2-5; D may match TRBD1 or TRBD2 (5 bases each). The V and J ends lost 4 bases and 1 base respectively, with 17 bases between them. The germline V gene has CDR1 SGHRS and CDR2 YFSETQ. The CDR3 covers 16 residues. The CDR3 spells CASSPRGGGIQETQYF. The CDR3 region has the DNA TGCGCCAGCAGCCCTAGGGGTGGGGGAATCCAAGAGACCCAGTACTTC.

The CDR3 region is CASSDRGTIGNQPQHF. In DNA, the CDR3 is TGTGCCAGCAGTGACAGGGGTACGATTGGCAATCAGCCCCAGCATTTT. The chain is built from TRBV2 and TRBJ1-5, with D perhaps TRBD1 (6 bases). This CDR3 comprises 16 residues. V was clipped by 3 bases and J by 2 bases, with 14 bases between them. From germline, CDR1 is SNHLY and CDR2 FYNNEI.

This sequence joins TRBV5-4 and TRBJ2-5; 8 bases fit TRBD2. V lost 3 bases, J lost 7 bases, and 11 bases stayed unmatched. Per the germline V gene, CDR1 is SGHNT and CDR2 is YYREEE (reference sequence). The CDR3 is made up of 15 amino acids. CDR3 sequence reads: CASSSGTSLVGTQYF. The CDR3 nucleotides read TGTGCCAGCAGCTCCGGGACTAGTCTGGTTGGGACCCAGTACTTC.

The DNA for the CDR3 is TGTGCTTCAACGCCGGGGGCGTGGGCAGAGACCCAGTACTTC. It yields the protein CASTPGAWAETQYF. The chain couples TRBV19 to TRBJ2-5; TRBD1 or TRBD2 may be the D gene (6 bases each). CDR1 LNHDA and CDR2 SQIVND come from the germline V gene (reference sequence). The CDR3 spans 14 residues.

In its sample, this clone was seen a few times. The chain links TRBV5-6 to TRBJ2-7; D gene ambiguous. Trimming removed 4 bases at V and 1 base at J, with 9 bases between. The length of the CDR3 is 13 residues. The germline gives CDR1 SGHDT, CDR2 YYEEEE. CDR3 in amino acids: CASSVGRSYEQYF. In DNA, the CDR3 is TGTGCCAGCAGCGTAGGTAGGTCCTACGAGCAGTACTTC.

The chain recombines TRBV5-1 with TRBJ1-1, with TRBD1 as a possible D gene (5 bases). The germline gives CDR1 SGHRS, CDR2 YFSETQ. This CDR3 is built from 13 residues. V gave up 3 bases and J gave up 3 bases, with 9 bases separating them. The CDR3 is CASSYGGDTEAFF. The CDR3 bases are TGCGCCAGCAGCTACGGGGGTGACACTGAAGCTTTCTTT.

The rearrangement uses TRBV15 and TRBJ2-1; 8 nucleotides align to TRBD2. The CDR3 loop spans 15 amino acids. Germline CDR1 is LNHNV and CDR2 is YYDKDF (reference sequence). V was pared by 0 bases and J by 9 bases, with 7 bases of the junction left unmatched. CDR3 sequence reads: CATSRDERGRGEQFF. As DNA, the CDR3 is TGTGCCACCAGCAGAGATGAGCGGGGGAGGGGTGAGCAGTTCTTC.

This clone came up a few times. This chain uses TRBV2 with TRBJ2-7; 11 bases fit TRBD2. CDR3 length: 15 residues. Germline trimming cut 6 bases from V and 5 bases from J; bases unmatched to any gene: 9. Germline loops: CDR1 SNHLY, CDR2 FYNNEI. CDR3 residues: CASSPRTSGPNEQYF. Here the CDR3 DNA reads TGTGCCAGCAGCCCCAGGACTAGCGGGCCCAACGAGCAGTACTTC. The full variable domain, its missing parts supplied by reference TRBV2 and TRBJ2-7, is EPEVTQTPSHQVTQMGQEVILRCVPISNHLYFYWYRQILGQKVEFLVSFYNNEISEKSEIFDDQFSVERPDGSNFTLKIRSTKLEDSAMYFCASSPRTSGPNEQYFGPGTRLTVT.

This rearrangement joins TRBV6-5 to TRBJ2-2; 10 positions match TRBD2. V lost 4 bases to trimming and J lost 6 bases; unmatched junction nucleotides: 8. This CDR3 spans 16 amino acids. Germline lookup yields CDR1 MNHEY and CDR2 SVGAGI. The CDR3 reads CASSFSKRGGAGELFF. DNA for the CDR3: TGTGCCAGCAGTTTTTCTAAGCGGGGGGGCGCCGGGGAGCTGTTTTTT.

The rearrangement uses TRBV7-2 and TRBJ2-4; 9 nucleotides agree with TRBD1. After removal of 5 bases from V and 3 bases from J, the junction contained 14 bases not matched to a gene. The CDR3 sequence is 18 residues long. The V gene's germline CDR1 is SGHTA and CDR2 FQGNSA. The CDR3, as DNA: TGTGCCAGCAGCCCTCAAATTAGGACAGGGGCCAACAAAAACATTCAGTACTTC. It specifies CASSPQIRTGANKNIQYF.

This chain links TRBV18 with TRBJ2-7; 8 nucleotides align to TRBD2. V lost 1 base, J lost 6 bases, and 2 bases stayed unmatched. The CDR3 contains 13 residues. The germline gives CDR1 KGHSH, CDR2 LQKENI. The CDR3 DNA reads as TGTGCCAGCTCACCACTCCGGGAGGGCGAGCAGTACTTC. It specifies CASSPLREGEQYF.

The chain carries TRBV6-6 and TRBJ1-1; D gene unclear. V was shortened by 2 bases and J by 3 bases, with 7 bases between the two germline ends. Looked up from germline, CDR1 is MNHNY and CDR2 is SVGAGI (reference sequence). The CDR3 is 13 amino acids. The CDR3 reads CASSYARDTEAFF. In nucleotides, the CDR3 is TGTGCCAGCAGTTACGCGAGGGACACTGAAGCTTTCTTT.

The chain is built from TRBV10-3 and TRBJ1-6; unclear D gene. V was shortened by 3 bases and J by 8 bases, with 26 bases between the two germline ends. The CDR3 length is 19 residues. CDR1 and CDR2 (germline): ENHRY, SYGVKD. CDR3 sequence reads: CAISESGSGGKAGDSPLHF. The CDR3, as DNA: TGTGCCATCAGTGAATCCGGGTCGGGTGGAAAGGCCGGGGATTCACCCCTCCACTTT.

The J gene is TRBJ1-1, the V gene TRBV11-2; tentative D call: TRBD1 (6 bases). Germline V gene lookup returns CDR1 SGHAT and CDR2 FQNNGV. CDR3 size: 13 residues. V was clipped by 5 bases and J by 6 bases, with 13 bases between them. This chain's CDR3 is CASSRGLEAEAFF. DNA of the CDR3: TGTGCCAGCAGCCGGGGGCTCGAGGCTGAAGCTTTCTTT.